This T cell receptor beta chain was found in a study of shared T cell receptors in the human thymus. V trimming: 2 bases; J trimming: 2 bases; junction bases outside the gene matches: 9. The CDR3 loop spans 19 amino acids. Germline CDR1 MGHRA, CDR2 YSYEKL. The data were produced by immunoSEQ multiplex PCR, yet TCRdb's version contains in-frame clones alone and is incomplete. The sample contains roughly 660,000 clones, around 89% of which appear only once. These data also featured in a second study, about human thymus T cells. That paper notes: Corrective heart surgery yielded resections, and these provided the thymus tissue. The related literature has documented a marked overlap of thymic repertoires among unrelated individuals.

This sequence was found in a boy under two years old with a congenital heart defect. Sequencing was done on a sample of thymocytes. The chain is built from TRBV4-1 and TRBJ2-1; the match to TRBD2 covers 13 bases. CDR3 region: CASSQKPGLAGPAYNEQFF. CDR3 bases: TGCGCCAGCAGCCAAAAACCGGGACTAGCGGGACCGGCCTACAATGAGCAGTTCTTC.